The 21 T cell receptor beta chains below were found in one sample sequenced in a study of control samples from healthy donors and cancer patients. Produced via immunoSEQ multiplex PCR; TCRdb's table is partial and in-frame only. Among 50,000 to 75,000 clones listed, 70% to 90% were seen once. Specimen: blood. All receptors derive from a man aged 40-49 years in good health.

The chain employs TRBV5-1 and TRBJ2-1, with 8 nucleotides matching TRBD1. Trimming took 0 bases from V and 1 from J; bases not matched to a gene: 3. Germline V gives CDR1 SGHRS, CDR2 YFSETQ. The CDR3 has 16 amino acids. This CDR3 reads CASSLVQGGSYNEQFF. CDR3 nucleotide sequence: TGCGCCAGCAGCTTGGTACAGGGGGGATCCTACAATGAGCAGTTCTTC.

With regard to this clone: The junction differs from germline at one of its ends, possibly a read error. The chain joins TRBV7-7 to TRBJ2-5, with TRBD2 as a possible D gene (5 bases). The V gene's germline CDR1 is SSHAT and CDR2 FNYEAQ (reference sequence). This CDR3 is 15 amino acids long. The CDR3 DNA sequence: TGTGCTAGCAGCTTTAGCGAAATGAGAGGAGAGACCCAGTACTTC. Its protein product is CASSFSEMRGETQYF.

V and J are TRBV19 and TRBJ1-5; no clear D. V shed 3 bases and J shed 1 base, with 10 bases lying between them. Germline values: CDR1 LNHDA, CDR2 SQIVND (reference sequence). The CDR3 consists of 15 residues. The DNA of the CDR3 is TGTGCCAGTAGTATCCCGCGACGGAGCAATCAGCCCCAGCATTTT. It is translated as CASSIPRRSNQPQHF. Full variable domain (outside the CDR3, taken from reference TRBV19 and TRBJ1-5): DGGITQSPKYLFRKEGQNVTLSCEQNLNHDAMYWYRQDPGQGLRLIYYSQIVNDFQKGDIAEGYSVSREKKESFPLTVTSAQKNPTAFYLCASSIPRRSNQPQHFGDGTRLSIL.

The CDR3 region is CASGQGNANYGYTF. The DNA of the CDR3 is TGTGCCAGCGGACAGGGGAACGCTAACTATGGCTACACCTTC. The chain links TRBV7-3 to TRBJ1-2; 9 nucleotides line up with TRBD1. Looked up from germline, CDR1 is SGHTA and CDR2 is FQGTGA. The CDR3 contains 14 residues. J lost 0 bases, V lost 8 bases, and 4 bases had no gene match.

This clone was picked up one time. The chain links TRBV6-2 or TRBV6-3 to TRBJ1-5; no firm D call. V was clipped by 2 bases and J by 11 bases, with 7 bases between them. The CDR3 is 11 residues long. Germline CDR1 and CDR2: MNHEY and SVGEGT. Here the CDR3 DNA reads TGTGCCAGCAGTTACCTGGGGTCCCAGCATTTT. Amino acid sequence: CASSYLGSQHF.

The V gene is TRBV3-1 (or the pseudogene TRBV3-2), the J gene TRBJ1-4; 8 nucleotides align to TRBD1. The germline gives CDR1 LGHDT, CDR2 YNNKEL (reference sequence). Trimming took 1 base from V and 5 from J; bases not matched to a gene: 30. The CDR3 consists of 24 residues. The CDR3 reads CASSQAEDRASHVRVRFFNEKLFF. CDR3 DNA: TGTGCCAGCAGCCAAGCTGAGGACAGGGCATCCCACGTTCGCGTCAGATTTTTCAATGAAAAACTGTTTTTT.

The V and J genes are TRBV2 and TRBJ2-7; no clear D gene. V was cut by 4 bases and J by 4 bases, with 11 bases left in between. The germline gives CDR1 SNHLY, CDR2 FYNNEI. The CDR3 length is 13 residues. This chain's CDR3 is CASSGQRAYEQYF. The CDR3 bases are TGTGCCAGCAGTGGGCAAAGGGCATACGAGCAGTACTTC. Complete variable domain (other parts from reference TRBV2 and TRBJ2-7): EPEVTQTPSHQVTQMGQEVILRCVPISNHLYFYWYRQILGQKVEFLVSFYNNEISEKSEIFDDQFSVERPDGSNFTLKIRSTKLEDSAMYFCASSGQRAYEQYFGPGTRLTVT.

This sequence joins TRBV28 and TRBJ2-7, with TRBD2 matching 11 bases. CDR3 length: 15 amino acids. V lost 8 bases to trimming and J lost 3 bases; unmatched junction nucleotides: 9. Germline loops: CDR1 MDHEN, CDR2 SYDVKM. CDR3 in amino acids: CASHGSGRVVYEQYF. In DNA form, the CDR3 reads TGTGCCAGCCACGGTAGCGGGAGGGTAGTCTACGAGCAGTACTTC. The full variable domain, with the rest looked up from reference TRBV28 and TRBJ2-7, is DVKVTQSSRYLVKRTGEKVFLECVQDMDHENMFWYRQDPGLGLRLIYFSYDVKMKEKGDIPEGYSVSREKKERFSLILESASTNQTSMYLCASHGSGRVVYEQYFGPGTRLTVT.

This chain uses TRBV7-9 with TRBJ2-2, with 7 bases identical to TRBD1. Germline CDR1 is SEHNR and CDR2 is FQNEAQ (reference sequence). Unmatched junction bases numbered 7, after V lost 5 bases and J lost 1 base. This CDR3 contains 16 residues. The CDR3 protein is CASSTHRDRNTGELFF. The CDR3, as DNA: TGTGCCAGCAGCACCCACCGGGACAGGAACACCGGGGAGCTGTTTTTT. Drawing the rest from reference TRBV7-9 and TRBJ2-2, the complete variable domain is DTGVSQNPRHKITKRGQNVTFRCDPISEHNRLYWYRQTLGQGPEFLTYFQNEAQLEKSRLLSDRFSAERPKGSFSTLEIQRTEQGDSAMYLCASSTHRDRNTGELFFGEGSRLTVL.

This clone has just a few counts. This chain connects TRBV14 to TRBJ1-2; no reliable D call. The germline V gene has CDR1 SGHDN and CDR2 FVKESK. Between the trimmed V and J ends, which lost 5 bases and 3 bases, there was a span of 10 bases. There are 13 residues in the CDR3. The CDR3 loop is CASSERRDYGYTF. The CDR3 DNA is TGTGCCAGCAGCGAGCGGAGAGACTATGGCTACACCTTC.

The chain links TRBV4-2 to TRBJ2-5; D uncertain. Germline CDR1 is LGHNA and CDR2 is YNFKEQ. V dropped 0 bases and J dropped 5 bases, with 16 bases sitting between them. This CDR3 is 16 amino acids long. This chain's CDR3 is CASSQEYGLEGETQYF. Written as DNA, the CDR3 is TGTGCCAGCAGCCAAGAATATGGCCTCGAAGGGGAGACCCAGTACTTC.

The chain uses TRBV5-1 and TRBJ2-2; tentative D call: TRBD2 (5 bases). This CDR3 comprises 15 residues. Germline CDR1 SGHRS, CDR2 YFSETQ. Trimming removed 4 bases at V and 3 bases at J, with 13 bases between. In DNA, the CDR3 is TGCGCCAGCAGCCTCGGACGAGCGGACACCGGGGAGCTGTTTTTT. Translation: CASSLGRADTGELFF.

This clone occurred a few times. The J gene is TRBJ1-4, the V gene TRBV27, with unresolved D. This CDR3 is built from 13 residues. V lost 3 bases and J lost 6, with 8 bases in between. Germline-derived CDR1 and CDR2 are MNHEY and SMNVEV (reference sequence). CDR3 residues: CASSFSGYEKLFF. CDR3 bases: TGTGCCAGCAGTTTTAGCGGGTATGAAAAACTGTTTTTT.

The chain joins TRBV30 to TRBJ2-7, with 7 bases that match TRBD2. This CDR3 is 15 amino acids long. Trimming at V came to 2 bases and at J to 1 base, leaving 8 bases not matched to a gene. Per the germline V gene, CDR1 is GTSNPN and CDR2 is SVGIG (reference sequence). CDR3 protein: CAWSRGRGGSYEQYF. Here the CDR3 DNA reads TGTGCCTGGAGTCGGGGGAGGGGTGGGTCCTACGAGCAGTACTTC.

This chain uses TRBV5-1 with TRBJ1-6; D may be TRBD1 (6 bases). The CDR3 totals 16 residues. CDR1 is SGHRS, CDR2 YFSETQ, per germline. Deletions cut 0 bases from V and 5 bases from J, with 12 bases between. This CDR3 is CASSLVPGVNNSPLHF. CDR3 nucleotide sequence: TGCGCCAGCAGCTTGGTTCCAGGGGTAAATAATTCACCCCTCCACTTT.

Of note for this clone: The germline gene is not matched at one end of the junction; a read error may be the cause. This sequence joins TRBV7-2 and TRBJ2-7, with TRBD2 as a possible D gene (7 bases). Germline V gene lookup returns CDR1 SGHTA and CDR2 FQGNSA. This CDR3 is built from 14 residues. In nucleotides, the CDR3 is TGTGCCAGCAGCTTAGGAGGGGGGGCCAATTCTAACCTTTTC. It translates to CASSLGGGANSNLF.

By share of the sample, this clone is medium-sized (0.01 to 0.1%). The rearrangement links TRBV19 to TRBJ2-7, with TRBD1 identical over 9 bases. Germline V gene lookup returns CDR1 LNHDA and CDR2 SQIVND (reference sequence). The CDR3 consists of 13 residues. With 5 bases clipped from V and 6 bases from J, the junction kept 5 bases outside the gene matches. The chain's CDR3 is CASSDSTGGEQYF. The CDR3 DNA reads as TGTGCCAGTAGTGACTCGACAGGGGGCGAGCAGTACTTC.

This chain uses TRBV19 with TRBJ2-7; tentatively, D is TRBD1 or TRBD2 (6 bases each). V lost 6 bases and J lost 3, with 15 bases in between. Germline CDR1 is LNHDA and CDR2 is SQIVND (reference sequence). The CDR3 contains 14 residues. This chain's CDR3 is CASSISGGGYEQYF. Here the CDR3 DNA reads TGTGCCAGTAGCATAAGCGGAGGGGGCTACGAGCAGTACTTC.

This clone was seen more than once but under ten times. This sequence joins TRBV7-9 and TRBJ1-5, with 7 bases aligning to TRBD1. V shed 4 bases, J shed 0 bases, and the junction held 6 bases outside the gene matches. This CDR3 contains 16 residues. Looked up from germline, CDR1 is SEHNR and CDR2 is FQNEAQ (reference sequence). The CDR3 bases are TGTGCCAGCAGCTCCGGGGACAGCGATAGCAATCAGCCCCAGCATTTT. This encodes CASSSGDSDSNQPQHF.

This sequence joins TRBV30 and TRBJ1-2; D remains ambiguous. CDR3 length equals 13 residues. Germline V gene sequence: CDR1 GTSNPN, CDR2 SVGIG (reference sequence). V lost 3 bases, J lost 4 bases, and 12 bases lay in between. CDR3 DNA: TGTGCCTGGAGCCGGGCCGAGGGCTATGGCTACACCTTC. Protein: CAWSRAEGYGYTF.

V gene TRBV9 combines with J gene TRBJ2-7; the D gene is possibly TRBD2 (6 bases). This CDR3 contains 14 residues. The ends were cut back, 1 base at V and 5 bases at J, with 13 bases in the middle. Germline assignment: CDR1 SGDLS and CDR2 YYNGEE. This CDR3 is CASSVRWEAHEQYF. CDR3 nucleotides: TGTGCCAGCAGCGTAAGGTGGGAGGCCCACGAGCAGTACTTC.